This record looks at one TCR beta chain sequence and its context. Per the original data handling: Reference gene primers were amplified, and this amplification served to estimate nucleated cell counts. Profiled with immunoSEQ multiplex PCR; TCRdb holds only in-frame clones, not every one. The V and J calls and clone size were taken over from that table, and D and trimming were inferred from the DNA. The sample carries 350,000 or so clones, around 87% recorded once. These data come from a study of blood T cell repertoires in COVID-19. Background on the study: The United States, Italy and Spain provided the acute and convalescent COVID-19 samples. PBMCs, B-cell-depleted T cells, or T cells provided the cDNA or gDNA that made up the material.

V dropped 6 bases and J dropped 3; count of bases not matched to a gene: 8. Per the germline V gene, CDR1 is SGHTA and CDR2 is FQGTGA. The CDR3 runs 15 residues. The rearrangement links TRBV7-3 to TRBJ2-3, with 8 positions matching TRBD2. This TCR was recovered from a man aged 18 to 29 with active or convalescent COVID-19. What was sequenced was peripheral blood. This CDR3 reads CASRSRGAGTDTQYF. In DNA form, the CDR3 reads TGTGCCAGCAGATCGCGGGGGGCCGGAACAGATACGCAGTATTTT.